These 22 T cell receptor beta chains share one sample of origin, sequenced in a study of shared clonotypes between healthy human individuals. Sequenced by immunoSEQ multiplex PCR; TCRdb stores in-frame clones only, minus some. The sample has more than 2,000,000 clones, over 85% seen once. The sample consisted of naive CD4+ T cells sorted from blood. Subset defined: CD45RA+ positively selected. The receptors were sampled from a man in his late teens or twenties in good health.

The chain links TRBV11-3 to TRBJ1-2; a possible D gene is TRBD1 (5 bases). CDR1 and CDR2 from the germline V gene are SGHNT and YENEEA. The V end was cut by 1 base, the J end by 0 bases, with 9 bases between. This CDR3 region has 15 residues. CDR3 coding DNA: TGTGCCAGCAGCTTAGGCGGGACCTCTAACTATGGCTACACCTTC. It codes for CASSLGGTSNYGYTF.

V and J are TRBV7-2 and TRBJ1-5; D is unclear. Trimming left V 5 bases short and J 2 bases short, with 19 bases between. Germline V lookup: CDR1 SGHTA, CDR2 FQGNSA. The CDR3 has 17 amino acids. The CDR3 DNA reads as TGTGCCAGCAGCCCGACCTATGGGAGGGTTGGCAATCAGCCCCAGCATTTT. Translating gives CASSPTYGRVGNQPQHF.

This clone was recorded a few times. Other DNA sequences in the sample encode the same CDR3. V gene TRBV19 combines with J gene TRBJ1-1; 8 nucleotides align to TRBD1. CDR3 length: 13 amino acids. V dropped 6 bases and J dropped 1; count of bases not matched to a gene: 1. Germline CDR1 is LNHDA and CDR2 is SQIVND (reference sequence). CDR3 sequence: CASSGQGNTEAFF. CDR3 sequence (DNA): TGTGCCAGTAGCGGACAGGGGAACACTGAAGCTTTCTTT. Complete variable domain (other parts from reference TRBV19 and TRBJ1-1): DGGITQSPKYLFRKEGQNVTLSCEQNLNHDAMYWYRQDPGQGLRLIYYSQIVNDFQKGDIAEGYSVSREKKESFPLTVTSAQKNPTAFYLCASSGQGNTEAFFGQGTRLTVV.

The DNA of the CDR3 is TGTGCCAGTAGTATAGATAGGGAACAGCCCCAGCATTTT. Translating it yields CASSIDREQPQHF. The rearrangement joins TRBV19 to TRBJ1-5; D is unclear. Germline-derived CDR1 and CDR2 are LNHDA and SQIVND (reference sequence). Trimming removed 0 bases at V and 7 bases at J, with 7 bases between. CDR3 length: 13 amino acids.

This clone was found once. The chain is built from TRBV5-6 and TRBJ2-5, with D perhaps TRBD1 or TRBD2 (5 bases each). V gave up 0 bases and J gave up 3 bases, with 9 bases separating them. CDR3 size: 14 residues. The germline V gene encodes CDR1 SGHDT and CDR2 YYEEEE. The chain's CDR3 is CASSLDRGEETQYF. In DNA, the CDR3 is TGTGCCAGCAGCTTGGATCGGGGCGAAGAGACCCAGTACTTC.

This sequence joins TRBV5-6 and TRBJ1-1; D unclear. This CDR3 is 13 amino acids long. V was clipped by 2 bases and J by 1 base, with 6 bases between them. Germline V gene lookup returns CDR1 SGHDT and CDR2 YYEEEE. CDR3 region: CASSFARNTEAFF. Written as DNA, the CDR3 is TGTGCCAGCAGCTTTGCCAGGAACACTGAAGCTTTCTTT.

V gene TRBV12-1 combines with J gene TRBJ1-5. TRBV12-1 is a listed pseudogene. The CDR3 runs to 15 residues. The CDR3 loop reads CASSFAEYSNQPQHF. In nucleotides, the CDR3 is TGTGCCAGCAGCTTTGCAGAGTATAGCAATCAGCCCCAGCATTTT.

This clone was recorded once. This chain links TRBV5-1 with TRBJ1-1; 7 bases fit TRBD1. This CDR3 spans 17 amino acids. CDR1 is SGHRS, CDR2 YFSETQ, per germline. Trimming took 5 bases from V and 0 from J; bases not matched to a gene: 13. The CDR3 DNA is TGCGCCAGCAGGCACCGGGACAGTTCAAGGTTGAACACTGAAGCTTTCTTT. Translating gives CASRHRDSSRLNTEAFF.

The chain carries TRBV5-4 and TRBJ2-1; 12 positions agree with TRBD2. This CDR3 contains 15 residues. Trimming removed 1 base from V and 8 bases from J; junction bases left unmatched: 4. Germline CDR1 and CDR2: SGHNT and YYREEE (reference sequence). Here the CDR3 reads CASSLTSGGLDEQFF. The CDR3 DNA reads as TGTGCCAGCAGCTTGACTAGCGGGGGGTTGGATGAGCAGTTCTTC. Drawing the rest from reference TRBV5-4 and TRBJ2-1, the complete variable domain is ETGVTQSPTHLIKTRGQQVTLRCSSQSGHNTVSWYQQALGQGPQFIFQYYREEENGRGNFPPRFSGLQFPNYSSELNVNALELDDSALYLCASSLTSGGLDEQFFGPGTRLTVL.

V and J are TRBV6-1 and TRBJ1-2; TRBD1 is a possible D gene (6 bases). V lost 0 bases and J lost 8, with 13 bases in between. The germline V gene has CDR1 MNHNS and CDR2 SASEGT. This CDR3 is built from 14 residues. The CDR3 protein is CASSEATGLMGYTF. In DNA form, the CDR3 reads TGTGCCAGCAGTGAAGCGACAGGCCTGATGGGCTACACCTTC.

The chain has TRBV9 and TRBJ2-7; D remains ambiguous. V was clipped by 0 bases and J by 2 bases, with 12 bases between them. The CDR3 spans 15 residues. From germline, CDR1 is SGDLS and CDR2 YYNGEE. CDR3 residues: CASSVAPVDTYEQYF. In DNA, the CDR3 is TGTGCCAGCAGCGTAGCTCCCGTCGACACCTACGAGCAGTACTTC.

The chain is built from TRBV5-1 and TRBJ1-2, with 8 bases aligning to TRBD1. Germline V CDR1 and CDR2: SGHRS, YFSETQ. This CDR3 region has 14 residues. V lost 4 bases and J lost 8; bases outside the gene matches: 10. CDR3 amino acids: CASSLEPGGGGYTF. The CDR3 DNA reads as TGCGCCAGCAGCCTGGAACCAGGGGGCGGAGGCTACACCTTC. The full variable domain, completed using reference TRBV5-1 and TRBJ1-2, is KAGVTQTPRYLIKTRGQQVTLSCSPISGHRSVSWYQQTPGQGLQFLFEYFSETQRNKGNFPGRFSGRQFSNSRSEMNVSTLELGDSALYLCASSLEPGGGGYTFGSGTRLTVV.

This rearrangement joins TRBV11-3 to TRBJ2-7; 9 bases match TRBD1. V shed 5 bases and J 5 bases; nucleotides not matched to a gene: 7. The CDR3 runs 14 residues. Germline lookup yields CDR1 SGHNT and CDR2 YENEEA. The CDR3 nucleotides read TGTGCCAGCAGCCCCGGGACAGGGTTACACGAGCAGTACTTC. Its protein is CASSPGTGLHEQYF.

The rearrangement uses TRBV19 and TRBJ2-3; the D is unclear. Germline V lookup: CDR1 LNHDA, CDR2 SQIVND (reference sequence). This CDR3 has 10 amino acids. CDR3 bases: TGTGCAACTCGCACAGATACGCAGTATTTT. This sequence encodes CATRTDTQYF.

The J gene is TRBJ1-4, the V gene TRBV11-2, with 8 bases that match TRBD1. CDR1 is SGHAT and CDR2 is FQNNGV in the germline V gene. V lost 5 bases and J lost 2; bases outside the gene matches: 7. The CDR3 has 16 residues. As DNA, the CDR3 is TGTGCCAGCAGCCCAGGGGGCGCGCCCACTAATGAAAAACTGTTTTTT. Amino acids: CASSPGGAPTNEKLFF. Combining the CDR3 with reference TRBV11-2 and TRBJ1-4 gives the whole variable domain EAGVAQSPRYKIIEKRQSVAFWCNPISGHATLYWYQQILGQGPKLLIQFQNNGVVDDSQLPKDRFSAERLKGVDSTLKIQPAKLEDSAVYLCASSPGGAPTNEKLFFGSGTQLSVL.

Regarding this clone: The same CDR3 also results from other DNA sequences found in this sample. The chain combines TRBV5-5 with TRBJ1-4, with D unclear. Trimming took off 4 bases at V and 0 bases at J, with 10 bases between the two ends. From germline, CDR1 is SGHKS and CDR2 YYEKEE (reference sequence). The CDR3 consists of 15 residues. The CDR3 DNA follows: TGTGCCAGCAGCCTTGGACGGACAACTAATGAAAAACTGTTTTTT. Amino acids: CASSLGRTTNEKLFF.

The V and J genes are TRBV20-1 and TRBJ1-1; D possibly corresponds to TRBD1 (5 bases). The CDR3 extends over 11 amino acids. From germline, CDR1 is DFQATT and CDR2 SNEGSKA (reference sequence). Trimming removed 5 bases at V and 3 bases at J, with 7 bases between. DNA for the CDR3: TGCAGTGCTCCGGGGGACACTGAAGCTTTCTTT. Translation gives CSAPGDTEAFF.

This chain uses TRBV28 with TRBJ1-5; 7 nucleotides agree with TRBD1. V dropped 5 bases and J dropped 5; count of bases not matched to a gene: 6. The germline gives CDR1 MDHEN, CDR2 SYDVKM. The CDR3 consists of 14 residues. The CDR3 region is CASSRVQGYQPQHF. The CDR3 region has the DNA TGTGCCAGCAGTCGCGTACAGGGGTATCAGCCCCAGCATTTT.

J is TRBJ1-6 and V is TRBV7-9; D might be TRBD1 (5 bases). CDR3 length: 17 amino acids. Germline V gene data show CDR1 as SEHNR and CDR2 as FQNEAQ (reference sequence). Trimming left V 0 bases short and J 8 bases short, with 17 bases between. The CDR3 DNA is TGTGCCAGCAGCTTAGCGTTATCTCATAGGGGAGATTCACCCCTCCACTTT. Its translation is CASSLALSHRGDSPLHF.

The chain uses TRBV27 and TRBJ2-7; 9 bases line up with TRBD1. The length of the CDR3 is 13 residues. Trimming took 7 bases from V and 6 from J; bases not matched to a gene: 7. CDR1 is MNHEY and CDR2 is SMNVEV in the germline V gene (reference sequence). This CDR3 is CASIARQGGEQYF. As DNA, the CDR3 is TGTGCCAGCATCGCTCGACAGGGGGGCGAGCAGTACTTC.

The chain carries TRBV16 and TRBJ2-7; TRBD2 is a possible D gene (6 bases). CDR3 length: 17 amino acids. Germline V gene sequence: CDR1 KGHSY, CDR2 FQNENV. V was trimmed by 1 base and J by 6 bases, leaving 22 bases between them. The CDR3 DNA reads TGTGCCAGCAGCCAATTCGGCTCCGGGGCGGGAATCGGCGAGCAGTACTTC. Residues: CASSQFGSGAGIGEQYF.

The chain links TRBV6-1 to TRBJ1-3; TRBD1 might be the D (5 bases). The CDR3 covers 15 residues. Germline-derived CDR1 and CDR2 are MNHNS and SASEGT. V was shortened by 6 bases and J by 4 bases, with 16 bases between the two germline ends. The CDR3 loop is CASSPRGGSGNTIYF. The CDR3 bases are TGTGCCAGCAGCCCAAGGGGAGGGAGCGGAAACACCATATATTTT.